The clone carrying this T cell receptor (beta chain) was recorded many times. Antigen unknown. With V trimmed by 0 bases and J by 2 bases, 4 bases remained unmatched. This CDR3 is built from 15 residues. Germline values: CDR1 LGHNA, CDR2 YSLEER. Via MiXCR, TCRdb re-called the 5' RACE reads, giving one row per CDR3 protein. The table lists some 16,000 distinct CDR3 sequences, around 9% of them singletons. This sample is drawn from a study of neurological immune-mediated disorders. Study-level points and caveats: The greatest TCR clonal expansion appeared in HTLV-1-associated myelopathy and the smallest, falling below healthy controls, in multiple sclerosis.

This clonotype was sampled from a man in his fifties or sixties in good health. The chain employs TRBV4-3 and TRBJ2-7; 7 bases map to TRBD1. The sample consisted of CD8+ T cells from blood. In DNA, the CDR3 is TGCGCCAGCAGCCAAGATAGAGGGGGCGCCTACGAGCAGTACTTC. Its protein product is CASSQDRGGAYEQYF.